The text below deals with one T cell receptor beta chain. Sequencing used immunoSEQ multiplex PCR; TCRdb keeps in-frame clones, though not all of them. The data show about 47,000 clones, with about 80% seen just once and about 20% held by the top ten. The CDR3 runs to 13 residues. Germline values: CDR1 SGHDT, CDR2 YYEEEE. The V end was cut by 0 bases, the J end by 6 bases, with 7 bases between. The data were taken from a study of T cell responses to AZD1222 COVID-19 vaccine. The origin of this receptor is an adult who received the MenACWY meningococcal vaccine as a control. The material sequenced was peripheral blood, taken 28 days after the second dose of the MenACWY control vaccine. This chain uses TRBV5-6 with TRBJ1-5; no reliable D call. CDR3 in amino acids: CASSLGGFQPQHF. The CDR3 nucleotides read TGTGCCAGCAGCTTGGGAGGGTTTCAGCCCCAGCATTTT.